This TCR beta chain was recorded in a study of tumor-infiltrating lymphocytes in primary liver carcinoma. The CDR3 extends over 14 amino acids. In germline, CDR1 is MNHEY, CDR2 SVGAGI. Germline DNA was also extracted, and blood RNA was taken from unsorted whole blood. On this clonotype: A junction end diverges from the germline sequence, so it may reflect a read error.

The input was approximately 500 ng total RNA; TCR beta cDNA was made from it with a constant-region primer. For TCR beta, libraries were produced by three nested multiplex PCR rounds using slightly modified ARM-PCR. TRBV1-TRBV30 forward primers and a C-beta reverse primer were used in the first two PCR rounds, which each ran for around 10 cycles. Each CDR3 protein gets one entry after TCRdb re-called the multiplex PCR reads with MiXCR. The sample lists around 330,000 distinct CDR3 sequences; about 62% were seen once. The receptor was isolated from a man aged 35 to 55 with primary liver carcinoma and hepatitis B virus infection. This chain uses TRBV6-5 with TRBJ2-3; possibly TRBD2 for D (5 bases). Specimen: peripheral blood. The CDR3: CACSYSPGIDTQYF. The CDR3 region has the DNA TGTGCCTGCAGTTACTCGCCCGGGATAGATACGCAGTATTTT.